Listed below are T cell receptor beta chains from one sample, sequenced in a study of cytomegalovirus exposure and HLA in healthy donors. Only in-frame clones appear in the TCRdb table, and some are missing; sequencing was by immunoSEQ multiplex PCR. The profile shows around 200,000 clones, about 77% of them singletons. What was sequenced was PBMCs. These TCRs come from a young man in good health and CMV-seropositive. CDR3s include the opening cysteine and the closing phenylalanine or tryptophan. The D gene is left open where the match is weak. A clone size is listed for some rows: how often the clone was seen (once, few, many), or a class if it is expanded.

.	.	TRBJ2-2	TRBV5-1	CASSLAGGIEDTGELFF	TGCGCCAGCAGCTTGGCCGGAGGAATTGAAGACACCGGGGAGCTGTTTTTT
.	.	TRBJ2-7	TRBV4-2	CASSQAGSYEQYF	TGTGCCAGCAGCCAAGCAGGGTCCTACGAGCAGTACTTC
.	.	TRBJ2-5	TRBV30	CAGIATYF	TGTGCCGGGATAGCTACTTACTTC
.	TRBD1	TRBJ2-2	TRBV4-3	CASSPDRGLGTGELFF	TGCGCCAGCAGCCCCGACAGGGGGCTGGGGACCGGGGAGCTGTTTTTT
once	.	TRBJ1-6	TRBV5-5	CASSFRGYNSPLHF	TGTGCCAGCAGCTTTCGGGGGTATAATTCACCCCTCCACTTT
once	.	TRBJ2-1	TRBV7-8	CASSPPGGRYNEQFF	TGTGCCAGCAGCCCACCAGGAGGGCGGTACAATGAGCAGTTCTTC
.	TRBD1	TRBJ1-2	TRBV19	CASSSSGTGYGYTF	TGTGCCAGTAGTAGTTCCGGGACAGGCTATGGCTACACCTTC
.	TRBD1	TRBJ2-5	TRBV10-3	CAISGQGETQYF	TGTGCCATCAGTGGACAGGGGGAGACCCAGTACTTC
.	TRBD1	TRBJ1-4	TRBV27	CASSTNRGGRNEKLFF	TGTGCCAGCAGTACAAACAGGGGAGGTCGTAATGAAAAACTGTTTTTT
.	TRBD2	TRBJ2-7	TRBV28	CASRGGSSYEQYF	TGTGCCAGCAGGGGCGGGAGCTCCTACGAGCAGTACTTC
few	.	TRBJ1-1	TRBV29-1	CSVGRGTNTEAFF	TGCAGCGTTGGCAGGGGCACGAACACTGAAGCTTTCTTT
.	.	TRBJ2-3	TRBV7-9	CSSSFRQEFIGTQYF	TGTTCCAGCAGCTTTAGACAGGAGTTTATCGGTACGCAGTATTTT
.	.	TRBJ2-7	TRBV20-1	CSASFLYEQYF	TGCAGTGCTAGTTTTCTCTACGAGCAGTACTTC
.	.	TRBJ2-7	TRBV10-3	CAISKDPTEKQYF	TGTGCCATCAGTAAAGACCCAACGGAGAAGCAGTACTTC
.	TRBD2	TRBJ2-1	TRBV5-1	CASSTLPTSGGDSYNEQFF	TGCGCCAGCAGCACCCTGCCGACTAGCGGGGGAGACTCCTACAATGAGCAGTTCTTC
.	.	TRBJ1-1	TRBV4-1	CATGVLENTEAFF	TGCGCCACCGGAGTACTTGAGAACACTGAAGCTTTCTTT
.	TRBD2	TRBJ2-1	TRBV29-1	CSVSGGAYNEQFF	TGCAGCGTTAGCGGGGGGGCTTACAATGAGCAGTTCTTC
.	TRBD1	TRBJ1-4	TRBV18	CASSPIGGREKLFF	TGTGCCAGCTCACCAATAGGGGGCAGGGAAAAACTGTTTTTT
.	TRBD1	TRBJ2-7	TRBV28	CASSPGTGGYEQYF	TGTGCCAGCAGTCCCGGGACAGGGGGTTACGAGCAGTACTTC
.	TRBD1	TRBJ1-3	TRBV7-6	CASSQGTGLSGNTIYF	TGTGCCAGCAGCCAAGGGACAGGCCTCTCTGGAAACACCATATATTTT
.	TRBD1	TRBJ1-5	TRBV5-5	CASTKDRGQGQPQHF	TGTGCCAGCACCAAGGACAGGGGGCAGGGTCAGCCCCAGCATTTT
.	.	TRBJ2-1	TRBV6-4	CASSSRNREQFF	TGTGCCAGCAGTTCTAGGAACAGGGAGCAGTTCTTC
few	.	TRBJ2-7	TRBV21-1	CASSPPIGLAGSEQYF	TGTGCCAGCAGCCCCCCCATCGGGCTAGCGGGCTCCGAGCAGTACTTC
.	.	TRBJ2-2	TRBV18	CASSHPPSRVNTGELFF	TGTGCCAGCTCACACCCGCCGTCGAGGGTGAACACCGGGGAGCTGTTTTTT
.	TRBD2	TRBJ2-5	TRBV7-9	CASSPGRTSGAEETQYF	TGTGCCAGCAGCCCCGGACGGACTAGCGGGGCCGAAGAGACCCAGTACTTC
.	.	TRBJ2-1	TRBV28	CASSSYNEQFF	TGTGCCAGCAGTTCATACAATGAGCAGTTCTTC
.	TRBD1	TRBJ2-7	TRBV5-1	CASSPGQGIHEQYF	TGCGCCAGCAGCCCGGGACAGGGGATCCACGAGCAGTACTTC
once	.	TRBJ1-3	TRBV30	CAWRSSSGNTIYF	TGTGCCTGGAGGTCCAGCTCTGGAAACACCATATATTTT
few	.	TRBJ2-5	TRBV7-2	CASSLAMRERETQYF	TGTGCCAGCAGCTTAGCTATGAGGGAGAGAGAGACCCAGTACTTC
.	TRBD2	TRBJ2-1	TRBV4-2	CASSQARTSGRATDEQFF	TGTGCCAGCAGCCAAGCTAGGACTAGCGGGAGGGCAACGGATGAGCAGTTCTTC
.	TRBD2	TRBJ2-3	TRBV6-6	CASSSAAGVHTDTQYF	TGTGCCAGCAGTTCCGCGGCGGGGGTTCACACAGATACGCAGTATTTT
.	TRBD1	TRBJ1-5	TRBV28	CASRDRGAGPQHF	TGTGCCAGCCGGGACAGGGGCGCAGGGCCCCAGCATTTT
.	TRBD2	TRBJ2-1	TRBV6-4	CASSSNQRGGPYNEQFF	TGTGCCAGCAGCTCCAACCAGCGGGGGGGCCCCTACAATGAGCAGTTCTTC
few	TRBD1	TRBJ2-7	TRBV6-5	CASSYGDSSYEQYF	TGTGCCAGCAGTTACGGGGACAGCTCCTACGAGCAGTACTTC
.	TRBD1	TRBJ2-7	TRBV15	CATSRAGQGKEQYF	TGTGCCACCAGCAGAGCGGGACAGGGGAAGGAGCAGTACTTC